This T cell receptor beta chain stems from a study of STAT3 mutations in large granular lymphocyte leukemia. Across the study: Roughly half of the longitudinally sequenced T-LGLL patients carried detectable canonical activating STAT3 mutations. General study findings and limits: At least one immunodominant TCR beta clonotype appeared in every T-cell large granular lymphocyte leukemia patient. In about 30% of the 18 patients, new TCR clonotypes emerged after therapy. In several patients, dominant TCR clone burden exceeded STAT3 mutant burden.

In regard to this clone: Its specificity is unknown.

The CDR3 covers 15 residues. Looked up from germline, CDR1 is SEHNR and CDR2 is FQNEAQ (reference sequence). V was clipped by 5 bases and J by 7 bases, with 20 bases between them. Repertoires were generated with immunoSEQ multiplex PCR, while TCRdb's copy carries only in-frame clones and drops some. The sample holds roughly 38,000 clones, more than 70% seen once. The clonotype originates from a human donor with T large granular lymphocyte leukemia. Some clones in this sample may be carry-over from other donors' samples. This chain links TRBV7-9 with TRBJ2-5; maybe TRBD1 (6 bases). Sequencing used PBMCs. The CDR3 region has the DNA TGTGCCAGCAGCCATCGTTCAGGGGAATCGGGGACCCAGTACTTC. This sequence encodes CASSHRSGESGTQYF.